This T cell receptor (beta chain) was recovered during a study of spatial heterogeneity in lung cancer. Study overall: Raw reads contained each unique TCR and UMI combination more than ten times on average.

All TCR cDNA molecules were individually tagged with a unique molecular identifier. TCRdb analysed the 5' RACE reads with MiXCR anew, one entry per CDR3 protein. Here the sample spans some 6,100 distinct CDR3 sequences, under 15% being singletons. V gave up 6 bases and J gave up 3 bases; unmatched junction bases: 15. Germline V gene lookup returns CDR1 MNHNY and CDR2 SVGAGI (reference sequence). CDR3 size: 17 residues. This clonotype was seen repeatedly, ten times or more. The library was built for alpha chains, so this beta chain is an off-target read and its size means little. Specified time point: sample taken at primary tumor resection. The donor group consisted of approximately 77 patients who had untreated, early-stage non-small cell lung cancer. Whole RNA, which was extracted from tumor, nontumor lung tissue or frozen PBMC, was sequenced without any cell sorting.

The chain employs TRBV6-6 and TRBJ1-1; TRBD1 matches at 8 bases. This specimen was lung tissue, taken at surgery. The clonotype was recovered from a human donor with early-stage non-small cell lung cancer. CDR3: CASSRTGTGILHTEAFF. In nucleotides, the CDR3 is TGTGCCAGCAGCCGAACCGGGACAGGAATCCTTCACACTGAAGCTTTCTTT.